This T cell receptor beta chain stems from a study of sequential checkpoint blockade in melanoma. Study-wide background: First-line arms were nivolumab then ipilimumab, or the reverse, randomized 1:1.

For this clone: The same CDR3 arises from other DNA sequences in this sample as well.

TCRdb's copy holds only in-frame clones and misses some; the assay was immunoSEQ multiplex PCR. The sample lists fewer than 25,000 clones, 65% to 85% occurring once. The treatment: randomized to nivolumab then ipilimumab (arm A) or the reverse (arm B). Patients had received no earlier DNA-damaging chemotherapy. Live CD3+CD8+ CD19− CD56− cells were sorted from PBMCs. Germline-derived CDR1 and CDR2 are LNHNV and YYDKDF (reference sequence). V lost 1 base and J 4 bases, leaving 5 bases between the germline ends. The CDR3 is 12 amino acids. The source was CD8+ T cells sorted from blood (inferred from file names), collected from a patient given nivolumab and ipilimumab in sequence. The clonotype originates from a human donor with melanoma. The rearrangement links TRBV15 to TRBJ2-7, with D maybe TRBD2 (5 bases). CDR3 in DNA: TGTGCCACCAGCAGAGGAGGGTACGAGCAGTACTTC. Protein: CATSRGGYEQYF.